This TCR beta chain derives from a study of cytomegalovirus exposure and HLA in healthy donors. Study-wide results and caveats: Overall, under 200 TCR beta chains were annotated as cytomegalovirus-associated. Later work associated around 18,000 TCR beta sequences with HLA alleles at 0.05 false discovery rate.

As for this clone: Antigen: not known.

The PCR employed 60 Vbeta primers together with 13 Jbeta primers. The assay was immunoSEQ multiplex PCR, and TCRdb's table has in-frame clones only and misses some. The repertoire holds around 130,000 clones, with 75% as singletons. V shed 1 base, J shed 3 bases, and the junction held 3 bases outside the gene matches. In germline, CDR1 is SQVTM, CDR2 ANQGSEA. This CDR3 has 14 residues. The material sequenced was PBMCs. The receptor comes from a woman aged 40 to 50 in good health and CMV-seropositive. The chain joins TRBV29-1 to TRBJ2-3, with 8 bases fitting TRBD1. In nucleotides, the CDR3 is TGCAGCGTTGAAGTGACAGGGGCTACAGATACGCAGTATTTT. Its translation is CSVEVTGATDTQYF.